The 17 T cell receptor beta chains below come from one sample, sequenced in a study of shared clonotypes between healthy human individuals. Produced via immunoSEQ multiplex PCR; TCRdb's table is partial and in-frame only. This table holds some 680,000 clones, 60% to 75% found once. Sequencing was done on a sample of memory CD4+ T cells sorted from blood. Subset reported: CD45RA-negative fraction. The receptors here all came from a woman in her 30s in good health.

V usage is TRBV27 and J usage is TRBJ2-3; weak D call: TRBD1 (5 bases). V lost 2 bases, J lost 4 bases, and 13 bases lay in between. The CDR3 has 15 residues. Germline V lookup: CDR1 MNHEY, CDR2 SMNVEV (reference sequence). The chain's CDR3 is CASSLNAGIPDTQYF. The CDR3 DNA is TGTGCCAGCAGTTTAAATGCAGGGATCCCAGATACGCAGTATTTT.

V is TRBV6-1 and J is TRBJ2-2; 7 positions agree with TRBD1. This CDR3 has 14 residues. J gave up 1 base and V 6 bases, and 2 bases lay outside the gene matches. Germline lookup yields CDR1 MNHNS and CDR2 SASEGT. CDR3 DNA: TGTGCCAGCAGCCGGACAGGGAACACCGGGGAGCTGTTTTTT. This gives the protein CASSRTGNTGELFF.

CDR3 sequence reads: CASSQVLVRETQYF. CDR3 coding DNA: TGCGCCAGCAGCCAAGTACTGGTCCGGGAGACCCAGTACTTC. The chain is built from TRBV4-1 and TRBJ2-5; D remains ambiguous. This CDR3 region has 14 residues. The V end lost 1 base, the J end lost 5 bases, and 11 bases lay between the germline ends. The germline CDR1 and CDR2 sequences are MGHRA and YSYEKL.

The J gene is TRBJ2-3, the V gene TRBV5-4; 8 nucleotides align to TRBD1. Germline values: CDR1 SGHNT, CDR2 YYREEE (reference sequence). The CDR3 spans 15 residues. V trimming: 4 bases; J trimming: 6 bases; junction bases outside the gene matches: 10. Here the CDR3 reads CASSPRTGIPDTQYF. As DNA, the CDR3 is TGTGCCAGCAGCCCAAGGACAGGGATCCCCGATACGCAGTATTTT.

The chain combines TRBV2 with TRBJ2-3, with TRBD1 matching 7 bases. The length of the CDR3 is 14 residues. CDR1 and CDR2 (germline): SNHLY, FYNNEI. The V gene end was trimmed by 6 bases and the J gene end by 2 bases; junction bases not matched to a gene: 5. Written as DNA, the CDR3 is TGTGCCAGCAGGTCGACAGGGACCACAGATACGCAGTATTTT. Translating gives CASRSTGTTDTQYF.

The chain has TRBV2 and TRBJ2-1; TRBD2 agrees at 10 bases. The CDR3 is 14 amino acids. The J segment lost 9 bases and the V segment lost 4 bases, leaving 6 bases of the junction unmatched. Germline V gene lookup returns CDR1 SNHLY and CDR2 FYNNEI. The CDR3 spells CASSVQREGGEQFF. DNA of the CDR3: TGTGCCAGCAGTGTTCAGCGGGAGGGGGGTGAGCAGTTCTTC.

The chain couples TRBV7-8 to TRBJ2-7; 8 bases align to TRBD2. V shed 0 bases and J 4 bases; nucleotides not matched to a gene: 23. Per the germline V gene, CDR1 is SGHVS and CDR2 is FQNEAQ. This CDR3 comprises 21 residues. For the CDR3, the DNA is TGTGCCAGCAGCTTAGCGTCCTCCAGGCTTCTCCGGGAGGGCGCCTGGTACGAGCAGTACTTC. Amino acid sequence: CASSLASSRLLREGAWYEQYF.

There are a few counts of this clone. This chain joins TRBV29-1 and TRBJ2-2; tentative D call: TRBD2 (5 bases). This CDR3 is 14 amino acids long. V was trimmed by 0 bases and J by 6 bases, leaving 11 bases between them. The germline gives CDR1 SQVTM, CDR2 ANQGSEA. CDR3 region: CSVEENGLAGELFF. The CDR3 DNA sequence: TGCAGCGTTGAAGAGAATGGACTTGCCGGGGAGCTGTTTTTT.

The rearrangement joins TRBV19 to TRBJ2-7, with TRBD2 as a possible D gene (5 bases). CDR1 and CDR2 from the germline V gene are LNHDA and SQIVND (reference sequence). The CDR3 is made up of 14 amino acids. Deletions cut 3 bases from V and 2 bases from J, with 11 bases between. Here the CDR3 DNA reads TGTGCCAGTAGTATTGATGAGGGTACCTACGAGCAGTACTTC. Amino acids: CASSIDEGTYEQYF.

This clone was counted only a few times. The V call is TRBV2, the J call TRBJ2-5, with D unresolved. CDR3 length equals 14 residues. The V gene lost 7 bases and the J gene lost 0 bases, with 12 bases spanning the gap. Germline assignment: CDR1 SNHLY and CDR2 FYNNEI. CDR3 region: CASISAENQETQYF. DNA of the CDR3: TGTGCCAGCATAAGCGCAGAGAACCAAGAGACCCAGTACTTC. The full variable domain, rest sourced from reference TRBV2 and TRBJ2-5, is EPEVTQTPSHQVTQMGQEVILRCVPISNHLYFYWYRQILGQKVEFLVSFYNNEISEKSEIFDDQFSVERPDGSNFTLKIRSTKLEDSAMYFCASISAENQETQYFGPGTRLLVL.

This chain links TRBV5-1 with TRBJ2-5; TRBD1 matches at 7 bases. The CDR3 extends over 13 amino acids. After removal of 3 bases from V and 2 bases from J, the junction contained 1 base not matched to a gene. The V gene's germline CDR1 is SGHRS and CDR2 YFSETQ. The DNA of the CDR3 is TGCGCCAGCAGCTACAGGGGACAAGAGACCCAGTACTTC. Amino acids: CASSYRGQETQYF.

This CDR3 reads CASSLDRGYTIYF. The CDR3 DNA follows: TGTGCCAGCAGCTTAGATAGGGGATACACCATATATTTT. This chain links TRBV11-2 with TRBJ1-3, with TRBD1 as a possible D gene (5 bases). Looked up from germline, CDR1 is SGHAT and CDR2 is FQNNGV. V was trimmed by 0 bases and J by 8 bases, leaving 8 bases between them. This CDR3 has 13 residues.

The chain recombines TRBV7-9 with TRBJ2-3, with D possibly being TRBD2 (5 bases). V was shortened by 0 bases and J by 4 bases, with 11 bases between the two germline ends. This CDR3 is built from 15 residues. CDR1 and CDR2 (germline): SEHNR, FQNEAQ (reference sequence). The CDR3, as DNA: TGTGCCAGCAGCTTAGCGGGAGTGAGGGCAGATACGCAGTATTTT. It codes for CASSLAGVRADTQYF.

V and J are TRBV6-5 and TRBJ1-1; unclear D gene. The germline V gene encodes CDR1 MNHEY and CDR2 SVGAGI. V lost 6 bases and J 1 base, leaving 9 bases between the germline ends. The CDR3 runs 13 residues. The CDR3 loop reads CASRNRGNTEAFF. In DNA form, the CDR3 reads TGTGCCAGCAGAAACAGAGGGAACACTGAAGCTTTCTTT.

This clone was counted at least ten times. Different DNA sequences within this sample yield the same CDR3. The rearrangement joins TRBV7-9 to TRBJ2-1; possible D gene TRBD2, 5 bases. The CDR3 sequence is 14 residues long. V shed 2 bases and J shed 4 bases, with 9 bases lying between them. Per the germline V gene, CDR1 is SEHNR and CDR2 is FQNEAQ (reference sequence). CDR3 loop: CASSLSGPYNEQFF. Written as DNA, the CDR3 is TGTGCCAGCAGCTTAAGCGGCCCTTACAATGAGCAGTTCTTC.

This clone occurred once. J is TRBJ2-5 and V is TRBV7-2; D may be TRBD1 (7 bases). Germline V gene sequence: CDR1 SGHTA, CDR2 FQGNSA. CDR3 length equals 15 residues. With 2 bases removed from V and 7 bases from J, the gap between germline ends came to 17 bases. CDR3 in DNA: TGTGCCAGCAGCTTACAGGACCAGCAGGGGGGGACCCAGTACTTC. Its protein is CASSLQDQQGGTQYF.

The genes are TRBV27 and TRBJ2-2; TRBD2 might be the D (5 bases). V dropped 6 bases and J dropped 6 bases, with 17 bases sitting between them. The length of the CDR3 is 15 residues. Germline assignment: CDR1 MNHEY and CDR2 SMNVEV (reference sequence). For the CDR3, the DNA is TGTGCCAGCAGAGATCTAGGACTCTGGCCCGGGGAGCTGTTTTTT. It encodes CASRDLGLWPGELFF.